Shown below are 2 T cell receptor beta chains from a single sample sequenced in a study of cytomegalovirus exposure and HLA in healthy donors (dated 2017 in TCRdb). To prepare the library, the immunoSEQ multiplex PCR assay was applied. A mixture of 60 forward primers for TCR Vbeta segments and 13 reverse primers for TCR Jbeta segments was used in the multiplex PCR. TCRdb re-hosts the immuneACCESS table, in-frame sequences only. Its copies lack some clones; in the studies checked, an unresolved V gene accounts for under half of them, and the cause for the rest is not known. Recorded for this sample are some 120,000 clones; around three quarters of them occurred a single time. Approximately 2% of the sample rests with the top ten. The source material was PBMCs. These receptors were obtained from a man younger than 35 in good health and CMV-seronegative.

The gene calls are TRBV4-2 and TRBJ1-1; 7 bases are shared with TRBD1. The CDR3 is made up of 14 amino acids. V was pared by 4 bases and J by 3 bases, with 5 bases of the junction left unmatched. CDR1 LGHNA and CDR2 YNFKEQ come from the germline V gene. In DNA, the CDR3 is TGTGCCAGCAGCCGAGAACAGGGGTACACTGAAGCTTTCTTT. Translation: CASSREQGYTEAFF.

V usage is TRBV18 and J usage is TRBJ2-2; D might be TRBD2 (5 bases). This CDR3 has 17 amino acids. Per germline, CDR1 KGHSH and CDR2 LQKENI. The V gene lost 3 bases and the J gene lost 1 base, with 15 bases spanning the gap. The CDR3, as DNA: TGTGCCAGCTCACCCCTCGACGGAAGCGGGAACACCGGGGAGCTGTTTTTT. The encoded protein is CASSPLDGSGNTGELFF.